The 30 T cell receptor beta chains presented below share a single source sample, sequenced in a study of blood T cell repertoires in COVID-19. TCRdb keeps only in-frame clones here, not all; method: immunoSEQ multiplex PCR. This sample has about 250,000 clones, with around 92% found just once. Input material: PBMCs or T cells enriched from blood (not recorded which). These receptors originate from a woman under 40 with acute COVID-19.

The DNA of the CDR3 is TGTGCCAGCATCACAAACAGGGGGCGCGGTCAGCCCCAGCATTTT. Residues: CASITNRGRGQPQHF. The V gene is TRBV6-5, the J gene TRBJ1-5, with 9 bases lining up with TRBD1. The CDR3 runs 15 residues. Germline-derived CDR1 and CDR2 are MNHEY and SVGAGI. V lost 7 bases, J lost 6 bases, and 10 bases stayed unmatched.

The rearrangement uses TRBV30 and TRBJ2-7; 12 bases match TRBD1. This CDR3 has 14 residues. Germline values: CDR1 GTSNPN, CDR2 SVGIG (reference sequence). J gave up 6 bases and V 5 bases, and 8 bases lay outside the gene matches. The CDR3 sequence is CAWGPGTGGFEQYF. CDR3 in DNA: TGTGCCTGGGGACCCGGGACAGGGGGCTTCGAGCAGTACTTC.

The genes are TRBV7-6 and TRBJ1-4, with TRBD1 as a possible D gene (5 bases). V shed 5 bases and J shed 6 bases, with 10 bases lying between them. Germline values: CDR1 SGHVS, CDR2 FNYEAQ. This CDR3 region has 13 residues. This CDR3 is CASSQGPHEKLFF. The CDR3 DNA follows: TGTGCCAGCAGCCAGGGCCCGCATGAAAAACTGTTTTTT.

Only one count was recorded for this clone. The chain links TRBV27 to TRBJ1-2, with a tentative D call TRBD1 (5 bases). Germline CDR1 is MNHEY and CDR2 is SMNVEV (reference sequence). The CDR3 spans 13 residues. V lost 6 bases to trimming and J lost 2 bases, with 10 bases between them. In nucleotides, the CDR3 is TGTGCCAGCAGGGGACTGGGGAACTATGGCTACACCTTC. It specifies CASRGLGNYGYTF.

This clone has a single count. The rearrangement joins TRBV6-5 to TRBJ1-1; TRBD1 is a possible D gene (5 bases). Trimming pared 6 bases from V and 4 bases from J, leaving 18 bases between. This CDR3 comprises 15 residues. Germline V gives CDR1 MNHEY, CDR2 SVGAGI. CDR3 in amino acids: CASRLLVPGGTEAFF. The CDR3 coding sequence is TGTGCCAGCAGACTTTTAGTCCCGGGGGGCACTGAAGCTTTCTTT.

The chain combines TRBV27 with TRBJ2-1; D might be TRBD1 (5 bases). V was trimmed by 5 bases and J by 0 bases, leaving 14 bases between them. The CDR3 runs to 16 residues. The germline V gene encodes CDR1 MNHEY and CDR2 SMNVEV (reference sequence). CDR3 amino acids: CASSPPRQSSYNEQFF. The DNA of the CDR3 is TGTGCCAGCAGTCCCCCGCGACAGAGCTCCTACAATGAGCAGTTCTTC.

CDR3 amino acids: CASSQDLGNTIYF. DNA of the CDR3: TGCGCCAGCAGCCAAGATCTGGGAAACACCATATATTTT. The gene calls are TRBV4-3 and TRBJ1-3; the D is unclear. The CDR3 runs to 13 residues. Germline V gene data show CDR1 as LGHNA and CDR2 as YSLEER. Trimming cost V 0 bases and J 4 bases, with 4 bases left between them.

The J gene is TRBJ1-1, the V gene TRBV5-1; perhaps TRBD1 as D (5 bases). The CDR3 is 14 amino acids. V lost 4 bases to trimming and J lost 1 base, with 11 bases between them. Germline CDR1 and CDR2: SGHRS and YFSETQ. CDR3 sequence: CASSIRGQNTEAFF. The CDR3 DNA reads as TGCGCCAGCAGCATTAGGGGCCAGAACACTGAAGCTTTCTTT.

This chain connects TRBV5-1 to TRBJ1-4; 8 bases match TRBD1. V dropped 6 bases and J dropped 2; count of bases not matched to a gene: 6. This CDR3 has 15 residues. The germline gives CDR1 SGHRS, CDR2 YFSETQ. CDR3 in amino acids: CASTSGGATNEKLFF. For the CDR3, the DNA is TGCGCCAGCACGTCAGGGGGCGCGACTAATGAAAAACTGTTTTTT.

In DNA, the CDR3 is TGTGCCAGCAGCCGCTGGACAGGGTATGGGACTGAAGCTTTCTTT. Translation: CASSRWTGYGTEAFF. This chain joins TRBV27 and TRBJ1-1, with 8 bases matching TRBD1. V gave up 6 bases and J gave up 5 bases; unmatched junction bases: 11. In germline, CDR1 is MNHEY, CDR2 SMNVEV (reference sequence). The CDR3 length is 15 residues.

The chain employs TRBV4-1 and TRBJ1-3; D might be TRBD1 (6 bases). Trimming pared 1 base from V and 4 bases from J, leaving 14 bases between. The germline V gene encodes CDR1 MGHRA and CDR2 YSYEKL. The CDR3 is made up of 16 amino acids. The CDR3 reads CASSQGRQGRGNTIYF. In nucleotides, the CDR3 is TGCGCCAGCAGCCAAGGGAGGCAGGGGAGAGGAAACACCATATATTTT.

Here the CDR3 reads CASSERGLANQPQHF. The CDR3 region has the DNA TGTGCCAGCAGTGAAAGGGGGCTTGCCAATCAGCCCCAGCATTTT. The genes are TRBV2 and TRBJ1-5, with 7 bases that match TRBD1. The CDR3 covers 15 residues. The trim removed 2 bases at V and 3 bases at J, leaving 4 bases unmatched. Germline V CDR1 and CDR2: SNHLY, FYNNEI.

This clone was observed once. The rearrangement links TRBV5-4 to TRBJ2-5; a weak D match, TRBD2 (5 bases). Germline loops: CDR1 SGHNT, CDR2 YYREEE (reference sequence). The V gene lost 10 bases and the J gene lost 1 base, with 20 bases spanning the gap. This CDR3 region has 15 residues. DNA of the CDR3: TGTGCCGGACTGTATGCCCCGGAGCGCCAAGAGACCCAGTACTTC. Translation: CAGLYAPERQETQYF.

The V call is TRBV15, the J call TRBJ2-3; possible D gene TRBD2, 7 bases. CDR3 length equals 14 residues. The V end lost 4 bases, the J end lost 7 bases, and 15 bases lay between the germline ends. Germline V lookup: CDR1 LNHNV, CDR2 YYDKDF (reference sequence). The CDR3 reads CATSIQIGGHTQYF. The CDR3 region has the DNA TGTGCCACCAGCATACAGATCGGGGGGCATACGCAGTATTTT.

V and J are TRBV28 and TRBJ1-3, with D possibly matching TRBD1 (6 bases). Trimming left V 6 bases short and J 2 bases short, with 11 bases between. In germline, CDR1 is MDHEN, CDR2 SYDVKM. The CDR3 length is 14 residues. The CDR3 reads CASRRWTAGNTIYF. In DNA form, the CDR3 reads TGTGCCAGCAGGAGATGGACAGCTGGAAACACCATATATTTT.

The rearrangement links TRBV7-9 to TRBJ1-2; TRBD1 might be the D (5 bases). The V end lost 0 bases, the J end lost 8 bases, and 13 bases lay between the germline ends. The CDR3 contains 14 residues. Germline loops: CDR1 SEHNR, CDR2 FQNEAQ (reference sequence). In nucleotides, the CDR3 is TGTGCCAGCAGCTTAGCGTTAGGGGCGGACGGCTACACCTTC. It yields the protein CASSLALGADGYTF. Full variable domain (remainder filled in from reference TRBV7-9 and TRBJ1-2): DTGVSQNPRHKITKRGQNVTFRCDPISEHNRLYWYRQTLGQGPEFLTYFQNEAQLEKSRLLSDRFSAERPKGSFSTLEIQRTEQGDSAMYLCASSLALGADGYTFGSGTRLTVV.

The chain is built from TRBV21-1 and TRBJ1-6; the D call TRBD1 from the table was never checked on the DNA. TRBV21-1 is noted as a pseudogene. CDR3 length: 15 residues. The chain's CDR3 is CASSKYQGCNSPLHF. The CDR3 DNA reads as TGTGCCAGCAGCAAATATCAGGGTTGTAATTCACCCCTCCACTTT.

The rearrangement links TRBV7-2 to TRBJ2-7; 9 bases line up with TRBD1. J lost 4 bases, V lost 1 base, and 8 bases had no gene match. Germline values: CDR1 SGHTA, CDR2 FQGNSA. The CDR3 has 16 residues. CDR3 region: CASSLGLQGARYEQYF. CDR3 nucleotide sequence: TGTGCCAGCAGCTTAGGCCTACAGGGGGCTCGATACGAGCAGTACTTC.

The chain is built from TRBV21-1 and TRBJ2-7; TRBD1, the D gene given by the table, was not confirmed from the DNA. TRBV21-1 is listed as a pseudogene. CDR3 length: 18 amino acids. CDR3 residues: CASSKVEEDRAPTYEQYF. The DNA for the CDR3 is TGTGCCAGCAGCAAAGTGGAGGAGGACAGGGCTCCAACCTACGAGCAGTACTTC.

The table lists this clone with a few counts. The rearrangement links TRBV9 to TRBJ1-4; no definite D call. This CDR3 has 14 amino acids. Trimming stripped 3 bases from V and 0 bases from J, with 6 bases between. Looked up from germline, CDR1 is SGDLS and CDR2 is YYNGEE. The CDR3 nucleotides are TGTGCCAGCAGCGACGGTTCAACTAATGAAAAACTGTTTTTT. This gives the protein CASSDGSTNEKLFF.

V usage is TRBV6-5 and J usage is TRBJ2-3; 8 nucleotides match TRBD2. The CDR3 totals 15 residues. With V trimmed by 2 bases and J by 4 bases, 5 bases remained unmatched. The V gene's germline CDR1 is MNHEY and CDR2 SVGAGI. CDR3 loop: CASSYSLAGSDTQYF. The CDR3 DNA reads TGTGCCAGCAGTTACAGCCTAGCGGGCTCAGATACGCAGTATTTT.

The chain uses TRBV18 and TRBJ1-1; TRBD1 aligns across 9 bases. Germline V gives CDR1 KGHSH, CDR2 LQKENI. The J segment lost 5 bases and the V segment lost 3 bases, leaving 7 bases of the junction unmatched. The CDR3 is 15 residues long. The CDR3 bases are TGTGCCAGCTCACCCGGGACAGGGATAGGGACTGAAGCTTTCTTT. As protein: CASSPGTGIGTEAFF.

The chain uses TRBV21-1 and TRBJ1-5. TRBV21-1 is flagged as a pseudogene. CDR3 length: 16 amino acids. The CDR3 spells CASSTHPLGGIQPQHF. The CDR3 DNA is TGTGCCAGCAGCACCCACCCCCTGGGGGGTATTCAGCCCCAGCATTTT.

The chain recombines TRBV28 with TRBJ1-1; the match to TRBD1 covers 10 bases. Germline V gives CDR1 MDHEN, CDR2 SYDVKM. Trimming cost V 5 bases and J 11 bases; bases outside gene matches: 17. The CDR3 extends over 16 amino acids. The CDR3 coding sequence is TGTGCCAGCAGTAGTACCGGGACAGGGGCCAGGGTGAGGGCTTTCTTT. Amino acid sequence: CASSSTGTGARVRAFF.

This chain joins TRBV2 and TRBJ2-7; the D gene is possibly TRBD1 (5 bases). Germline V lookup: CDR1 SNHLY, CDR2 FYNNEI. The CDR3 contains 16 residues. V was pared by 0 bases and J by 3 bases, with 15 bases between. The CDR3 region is CASSEALTVRNYEQYF. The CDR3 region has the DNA TGTGCCAGCAGTGAAGCGCTGACAGTAAGGAACTACGAGCAGTACTTC.

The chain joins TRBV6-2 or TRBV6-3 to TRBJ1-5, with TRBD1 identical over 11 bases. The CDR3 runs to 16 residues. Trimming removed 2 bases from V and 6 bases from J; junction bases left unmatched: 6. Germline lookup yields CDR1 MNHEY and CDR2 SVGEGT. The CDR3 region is CASSYRPGQGVQPQHF. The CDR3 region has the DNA TGTGCCAGCAGTTACCGCCCGGGACAGGGGGTTCAGCCCCAGCATTTT.

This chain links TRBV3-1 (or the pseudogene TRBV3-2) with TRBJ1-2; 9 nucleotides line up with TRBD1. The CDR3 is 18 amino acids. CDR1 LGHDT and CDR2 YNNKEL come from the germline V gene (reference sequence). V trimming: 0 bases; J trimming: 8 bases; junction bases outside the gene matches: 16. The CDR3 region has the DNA TGTGCCAGCAGCCAAGATTTAGGAACCTCGACAGGGGGGACAGGCTACACCTTC. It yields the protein CASSQDLGTSTGGTGYTF.

CDR3 region: CAWVTGGNSPLHF. The CDR3 coding sequence is TGTGCCTGGGTGACAGGTGGAAATTCACCCCTCCACTTT. The rearrangement links TRBV30 to TRBJ1-6; D might be TRBD1 (6 bases). The CDR3 length is 13 residues. V dropped 5 bases and J dropped 7 bases, with 12 bases sitting between them. Germline V gene lookup returns CDR1 GTSNPN and CDR2 SVGIG (reference sequence).

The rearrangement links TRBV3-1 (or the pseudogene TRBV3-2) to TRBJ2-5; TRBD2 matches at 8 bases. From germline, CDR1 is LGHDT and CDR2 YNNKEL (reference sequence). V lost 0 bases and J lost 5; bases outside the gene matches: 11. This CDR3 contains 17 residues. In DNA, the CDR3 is TGTGCCAGCAGCCAAGACTTCGGGCTAGCGGGTAAGGAGACCCAGTACTTC. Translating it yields CASSQDFGLAGKETQYF.

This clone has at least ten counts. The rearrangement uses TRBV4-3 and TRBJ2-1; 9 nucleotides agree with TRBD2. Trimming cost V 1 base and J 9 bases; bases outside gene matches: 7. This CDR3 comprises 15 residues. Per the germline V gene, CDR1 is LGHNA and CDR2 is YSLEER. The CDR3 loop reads CASSQGAGGVSEQFF. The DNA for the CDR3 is TGCGCCAGCAGCCAAGGTGCGGGGGGGGTCAGTGAGCAGTTCTTC.